These 8 T cell receptor beta chains were all obtained from the same sample, sequenced in a study of CD8 T cells in ankylosing spondylitis (dated by TCRdb to about 2017). The protocol used for the library was 5' RACE. TCRdb records Illumina HiSeq 2500 as the sequencer. Through fastp at Q25 and MiXCR, TCRdb rebuilt clones from the public reads, retaining in-frame beta chains. Records with the same CDR3 protein are collapsed into one entry carrying the most frequent genes and DNA. In all, the sample holds 350,000 to 400,000 distinct CDR3 sequences, and 20% of those were seen once. Of the sample, around 14% is held by the ten largest clones. Sequences were obtained from blood, either unsorted or a sorted T cell fraction (not recorded which). These receptors were obtained from a male donor with ankylosing spondylitis or in good health (not recorded which).

This clonotype was seen a handful of times. The chain has TRBV20-1 and TRBJ2-1; a possible D gene is TRBD1 (8 bases). Trimming shortened V by 0 bases and J by 2 bases, and 20 bases separated the two germline ends. The CDR3 is made up of 18 amino acids. Germline values: CDR1 DFQATT, CDR2 SNEGSKA (reference sequence). The CDR3 region has the DNA TGCAGTGCTAGAGATCTAACAGGGGGGGGACAGGCCTACAATGAGCAGTTCTTC. This sequence encodes CSARDLTGGGQAYNEQFF.

This sequence joins TRBV2 and TRBJ2-7, with 9 positions matching TRBD1. Germline trimming cut 1 base from V and 1 base from J; bases unmatched to any gene: 5. There are 16 residues in the CDR3. CDR1 and CDR2 (germline): SNHLY, FYNNEI. CDR3 residues: CASSEGTGANSYEQYF. The CDR3 nucleotides are TGTGCCAGCAGTGAAGGGACAGGGGCCAATTCCTACGAGCAGTACTTC.

The chain uses TRBV18 and TRBJ2-7; TRBD1 aligns across 9 bases. The V segment lost 3 bases and the J segment 0 bases; nucleotides outside the gene matches: 6. Germline V gives CDR1 KGHSH, CDR2 LQKENI. The CDR3 runs 16 residues. The CDR3 sequence is CASSPWGQGLSYEQYF. CDR3 bases: TGTGCCAGCTCACCGTGGGGACAGGGACTCTCCTACGAGCAGTACTTC. The complete variable domain, with remaining parts taken from reference TRBV18 and TRBJ2-7, reads NAGVMQNPRHLVRRRGQEARLRCSPMKGHSHVYWYRQLPEEGLKFMVYLQKENIIDESGMPKERFSAEFPKEGPSILRIQQVVRGDSAAYFCASSPWGQGLSYEQYFGPGTRLTVT.

In regard to this clonotype: The DNA is left out, because the CDR3 cannot be placed on it with certainty; the CDR3 is given as TCRdb lists it. V gene TRBV27 combines with J gene TRBJ1-1; TRBD1 reflects the table's D call only, with no check against the DNA. The CDR3 contains 15 residues when both ends are counted. Germline assignment: CDR1 MNHEY and CDR2 SMNVEV (reference sequence). CDR3 in amino acids: CASTSILGPDTEAFF.

This clonotype has a handful of counts. The genes are TRBV3-1 and TRBJ2-7; TRBD2 matches at 7 bases. The V gene's germline CDR1 is LGHDT and CDR2 YNNKEL (reference sequence). Trimming at V came to 0 bases and at J to 6 bases, leaving 5 bases not matched to a gene. The CDR3 has 14 amino acids. DNA of the CDR3: TGTGCCAGCAGCCAAGAGTCACTAGCGCTCGAGCAGTACTTC. Translation gives CASSQESLALEQYF.

Ten or more counts support this clonotype. The chain links TRBV7-6 to TRBJ2-7, with D possibly being TRBD1 (5 bases). CDR1 SGHVS and CDR2 FNYEAQ come from the germline V gene. The germline V and J ends were trimmed by 1 base and 4 bases, with 8 bases remaining between them. CDR3 length: 13 residues. CDR3 nucleotides: TGTGCCAGCAGCTTAGGGACACTTTACGAGCAGTACTTC. This encodes CASSLGTLYEQYF.

This clonotype showed up just a few times. The chain uses TRBV27 and TRBJ2-1; weak D call: TRBD1 (6 bases). The germline V gene has CDR1 MNHEY and CDR2 SMNVEV (reference sequence). This CDR3 has 16 amino acids. V was shortened by 5 bases and J by 0 bases, with 14 bases between the two germline ends. This chain's CDR3 is CASSPHWGPSYNEQFF. The CDR3 region has the DNA TGTGCCAGCAGTCCCCATTGGGGGCCCTCCTACAATGAGCAGTTCTTC.

This clonotype was picked up many times. The chain employs TRBV29-1 and TRBJ2-2; 7 bases line up with TRBD2. V shed 6 bases and J 0 bases; nucleotides not matched to a gene: 4. The germline V gene encodes CDR1 SQVTM and CDR2 ANQGSEA. This CDR3 contains 14 residues. CDR3 residues: CSVGGVANTGELFF. In DNA form, the CDR3 reads TGCAGCGTGGGGGGGGTGGCGAACACCGGGGAGCTGTTTTTT.